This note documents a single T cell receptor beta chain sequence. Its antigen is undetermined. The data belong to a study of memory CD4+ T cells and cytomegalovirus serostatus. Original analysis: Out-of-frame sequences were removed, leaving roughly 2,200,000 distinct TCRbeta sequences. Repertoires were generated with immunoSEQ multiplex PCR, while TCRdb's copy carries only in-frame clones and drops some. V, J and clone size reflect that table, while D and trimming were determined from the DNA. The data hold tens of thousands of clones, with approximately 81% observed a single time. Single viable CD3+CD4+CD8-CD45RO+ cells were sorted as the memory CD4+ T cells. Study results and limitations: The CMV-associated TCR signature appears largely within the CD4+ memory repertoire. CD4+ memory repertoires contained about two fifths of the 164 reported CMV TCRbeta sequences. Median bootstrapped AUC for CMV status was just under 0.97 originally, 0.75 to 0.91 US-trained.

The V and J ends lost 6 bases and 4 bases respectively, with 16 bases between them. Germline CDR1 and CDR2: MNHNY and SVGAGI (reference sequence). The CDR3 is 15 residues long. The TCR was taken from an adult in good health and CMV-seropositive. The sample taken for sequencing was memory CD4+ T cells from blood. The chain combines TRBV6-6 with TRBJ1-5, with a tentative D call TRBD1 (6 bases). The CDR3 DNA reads TGTGCCAGCAGGCCCCAACAGGGCCAGAATCAGCCCCAGCATTTT. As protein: CASRPQQGQNQPQHF.